The sequence of this TCR beta chain was determined in a study of Ad26.COV2.S vaccination and SARS-CoV-2 variants. Study summary: Intramuscular Ad26.COV2.S at 5x10^10 or 1x10^11 viral particles. The study's findings and limits: Spike-specific TCR breadth was greater in vaccine than placebo recipients. Marked by substantial breadth, spike-specific CD8+ and CD4+ T cell responses were reportedly seen after vaccination. Quantification of TCR breadth and depth may have yielded underestimates of total T cell responses.

About this clone itself: The antigen is unknown.

TCRdb keeps only in-frame clones here, not all; method: immunoSEQ multiplex PCR. The top ten hold approximately 12% of the sample, which has approximately 240,000 clones, approximately 90% seen once. Noted treatment: about 20 received Ad26.COV2.S at low or high dose, single or two shots; several received placebo; per-sample allocation not given. The study sampled participants on day 63 after the first vaccine or placebo injection. The CDR3 has 12 residues. V gave up 6 bases and J gave up 8 bases, with 13 bases separating them. Germline-derived CDR1 and CDR2 are MDHEN and SYDVKM. The TCR comes from a person aged 18 to 65 who received the Ad26.COV2.S COVID-19 vaccine or a placebo. The sequences come from peripheral blood, collected in a trial of Ad26.COV2.S vaccine versus placebo. This rearrangement joins TRBV28 to TRBJ1-2; TRBD1 is a possible D gene (5 bases). DNA for the CDR3: TGTGCCAGCAGAAGACCAGGGCAGGGCTACACCTTC. This sequence encodes CASRRPGQGYTF.